Sequencing of this TCR beta chain was carried out in a study of graft-versus-host responses after intestinal transplantation. In the study overall: Recipients uniformly received anti-thymocyte globulin induction, followed by tacrolimus and steroids for approximately 3 years.

Comments on this clone: The antigen is undetermined. The sample contains more than one DNA sequence encoding this CDR3.

TCRdb's copy holds only in-frame clones and misses some; the assay was immunoSEQ multiplex PCR. Among about 120,000 clones listed, roughly nine tenths were seen once. Study-wide results and caveats: When patients had graft-donor T cell macrochimerism, their allografts held high graft-versus-host to host-versus-graft clonal ratios.

The germline V gene has CDR1 SGHTA and CDR2 FQGNSA. The CDR3 loop spans 12 amino acids. Trimming left V 3 bases short and J 6 bases short, with 9 bases between. V and J are TRBV7-2 and TRBJ2-7; D gene uncertain. The starting material was unstimulated CD4+ T cells sorted from spleen or lymph node cells, obtained before intestinal transplant. The origin of this receptor is a human donor who received an intestinal transplant. The CDR3 reads CASSFGPFEQYF. CDR3 in DNA: TGTGCCAGCAGCTTCGGTCCGTTCGAGCAGTACTTC.